Listed below are T cell receptor beta chains from one sample, sequenced in a study of Ad26.COV2.S vaccination and SARS-CoV-2 variants. The protocol was immunoSEQ multiplex PCR, while the TCRdb copy is restricted to in-frame clones and leaves out a portion. Counted here are 510,000 or so clones, around nine tenths occurring once; the ten biggest clones make up roughly 13%. Sequencing was performed on peripheral blood, taken in a trial of Ad26.COV2.S vaccine versus placebo. These receptors all stem from a person between 18 and 59 years old who received the Ad26.COV2.S COVID-19 vaccine or a placebo. The CDR3 runs from the conserved cysteine through the conserved F or W. A D gene is named only where the DNA matches it firmly. Expanded clones get a size class; other rows say once, few or many, or leave the size out.

V	J	D	size	CDR3	DNA
TRBV30	TRBJ2-7	TRBD1	once	CAWSVGTGPYEQYF	TGTGCCTGGAGTGTAGGGACAGGGCCCTACGAGCAGTACTTC
TRBV4-1	TRBJ1-2	NA	NA	CASSPAGGRNLLGYTF	TGCGCCAGCAGCCCAGCTGGGGGGAGAAACCTCTTAGGCTACACCTTC
TRBV21-1	TRBJ2-7	NA	NA	CASSPRADSGRANYCTYEQYF	TGTGCCAGCAGCCCCCGAGCCGATAGCGGGAGGGCCAACTACTGTACCTACGAGCAGTACTTC
TRBV9	TRBJ2-1	NA	NA	CASSVAGGSSLFF	NA
TRBV6-2/TRBV6-3	TRBJ2-1	TRBD2	NA	CASSSGLAGVAKQFF	TGTGCCAGCAGTTCGGGACTAGCGGGAGTAGCTAAGCAGTTCTTC
TRBV6-6	TRBJ2-3	TRBD2	NA	CASRTSGTDTQYF	TGTGCCAGCAGAACTAGCGGGACAGATACGCAGTATTTT
TRBV28	TRBJ1-2	NA	NA	CASSDGNLQGANYGYTF	TGTGCCAGCAGTGACGGCAACCTACAGGGCGCTAACTATGGCTACACCTTC
TRBV18	TRBJ1-2	TRBD1	NA	CASSTSGQGRNYGYTF	TGTGCCAGCTCAACCTCAGGACAGGGGAGAAACTATGGCTACACCTTC
TRBV5-1	TRBJ1-5	NA	NA	CASSLGGFGDQPQHF	TGCGCCAGCAGCTTGGGAGGTTTTGGGGATCAGCCCCAGCATTTT
TRBV7-8	TRBJ2-7	NA	NA	CASSPRRGRIDPNYEQYF	TGTGCCAGCAGCCCGAGGCGGGGACGCATCGACCCCAACTACGAGCAGTACTTC
TRBV28	TRBJ2-7	NA	NA	CASSAGPYEQYF	TGTGCCAGCAGTGCAGGACCCTACGAGCAGTACTTC
TRBV6-5	TRBJ1-1	NA	NA	CASIRGLGQGTEAFF	TGTGCCAGCATTAGGGGCTTGGGGCAGGGCACTGAAGCTTTCTTT
TRBV28	TRBJ2-1	TRBD2	NA	CASSSGEGRLDEQFF	TGTGCCAGCAGTTCGGGGGAGGGCCGGTTGGATGAGCAGTTCTTC
TRBV24-1	TRBJ2-7	NA	NA	CATSAPGRSSYEQYF	TGTGCCACCAGCGCGCCGGGGAGGAGCTCCTACGAGCAGTACTTC
TRBV24-1	TRBJ2-7	NA	NA	CATSVKDSFPPSSYEQYF	TGTGCCACCTCAGTCAAGGACTCCTTTCCACCAAGCTCCTACGAGCAGTACTTC
TRBV28	TRBJ1-6	NA	NA	CASRRAGDNSPLHF	TGTGCCAGCAGGCGGGCAGGGGATAATTCACCCCTCCACTTT
TRBV6-5	TRBJ2-5	NA	few	CASRQWASEETQYF	TGTGCCAGCAGGCAATGGGCGAGCGAAGAGACCCAGTACTTC
TRBV7-9	TRBJ2-7	TRBD2	NA	CASSPTSGSYEQYF	TGTGCCAGCAGCCCCACTAGCGGGTCCTACGAGCAGTACTTC